Below, one T cell receptor (beta chain) is given with its context. Antigen unknown. This CDR3 contains 17 residues. After removal of 0 bases from V and 4 bases from J, the junction contained 6 bases not matched to a gene. Germline-derived CDR1 and CDR2 are ENHRY and SYGVKD. Among all donors, each was a healthy Caucasian. These data are taken from a study of identical twins. Notes on the study in general: Out-of-frame alpha sequences shared by twins were enriched for low generation probability. Sharing of beta out-of-frame sequences by twins showed a weaker excess.

TCRdb ran MiXCR on the 5' RACE reads and lists one entry per CDR3 protein. Of roughly 630,000 distinct CDR3 sequences listed, 7% to 7.5% are singletons. The sample was also reused in another study, on yellow fever vaccine responses in identical twins. That source adds: Twins reportedly had a vaccine T cell response that seemed partly convergent, partly personalized.

Sequenced: PBMCs. The chain joins TRBV10-3 to TRBJ2-6; 7 bases are shared with TRBD1. This TCR was sampled from a woman aged 18-29 years in good health. This CDR3 is CAISESGTAKGANVLTF. The CDR3 bases are TGTGCCATCAGTGAGTCGGGGACAGCCAAGGGGGCCAACGTCCTGACTTTC.